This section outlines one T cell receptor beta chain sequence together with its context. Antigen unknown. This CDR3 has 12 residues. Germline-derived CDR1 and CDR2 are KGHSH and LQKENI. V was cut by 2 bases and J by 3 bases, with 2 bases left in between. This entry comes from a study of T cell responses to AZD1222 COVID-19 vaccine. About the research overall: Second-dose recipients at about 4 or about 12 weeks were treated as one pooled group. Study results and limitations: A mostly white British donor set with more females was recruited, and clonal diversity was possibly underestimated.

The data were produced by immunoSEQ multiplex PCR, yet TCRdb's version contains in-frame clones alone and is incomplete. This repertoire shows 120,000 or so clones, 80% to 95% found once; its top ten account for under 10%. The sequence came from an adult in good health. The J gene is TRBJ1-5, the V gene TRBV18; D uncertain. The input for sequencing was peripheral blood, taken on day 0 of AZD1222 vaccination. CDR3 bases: TGTGCCAGCTCACCAAACAATCAGCCCCAGCATTTT. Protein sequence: CASSPNNQPQHF.